The present TCR beta chain was sequenced within a study of cytomegalovirus exposure and HLA in healthy donors. Findings and limits, study-wide: CMV antigen specificity of three CMV-associated chains was confirmed in vitro. HLA alleles showed associations with roughly 17,000 TCR beta sequences in a later analysis, at a 0.05 false discovery rate. Near-uniform donor sequencing depth was presumed by presence/absence analyses.

The PCR employed 60 Vbeta primers together with 13 Jbeta primers. Clones were read by immunoSEQ multiplex PCR, and TCRdb kept only the in-frame ones, dropping some. Of about 59,000 clones listed, about four fifths are singletons. Note on this clone: Its specificity is unknown.

CDR3 length equals 15 residues. V lost 3 bases to trimming and J lost 9 bases; unmatched junction nucleotides: 9. Germline loops: CDR1 SGHNT, CDR2 YENEEA. Sequenced: PBMCs. This TCR was recovered from a woman aged 40 to 50 in good health and CMV-seronegative. The genes are TRBV11-3 and TRBJ2-1, with TRBD2 identical over 9 bases. Here the CDR3 DNA reads TGTGCCAGCAGCTTGGGGGTAGCGGGAGTGCCTGAGCAGTTCTTC. Residues: CASSLGVAGVPEQFF.